The clone carrying this T cell receptor (beta chain) is judged medium-sized. What it binds is unknown. The data were taken from a study of radiation and T cells in renal cell carcinoma. On the study more broadly: Nephrectomy followed 15 Gy stereotactic body radiation by 4 weeks. Whole-study results and caveats: From baseline, blood top tumor clonotypes peaked at 2 weeks post-radiation.

CDR3 length equals 11 residues. The V gene's germline CDR1 is PRHDT and CDR2 FYEKMQ (reference sequence). Trimming cost V 1 base and J 5 bases, with 3 bases left between them. Time point here: blood 2 weeks post-SBRT. Stated treatment: 15 Gy SBRT to primary tumor, nephrectomy 4 weeks later. Profiled with immunoSEQ multiplex PCR; TCRdb holds only in-frame clones, not every one. This repertoire shows tens of thousands of clones, approximately 80% found once; its top ten account for under 30%. This sequence joins TRBV13 and TRBJ2-7; D is undetermined. The input for sequencing was blood, taken from a patient whose treatment included radiotherapy and nephrectomy. This TCR was recovered from a woman aged 70-85 years with renal cell carcinoma. The CDR3 DNA reads as TGTGCCAGCAGCTTAGTCCACGAGCAGTACTTC. This gives the protein CASSLVHEQYF.